This T cell receptor (beta chain) is drawn from a study of shared clonotypes between healthy human individuals. Study-wide results and limits: Larger estimated richness was generally recorded for naive subsets relative to memory subsets.

This CDR3 comprises 13 residues. V gave up 4 bases and J gave up 10 bases; unmatched junction bases: 8. The germline CDR1 and CDR2 sequences are MNHEY and SVGAGI. Running of the assay took place at deep level. TCRdb's table, derived via immunoSEQ multiplex PCR, lists solely in-frame clones and lacks some. Of millions of clones in the sample, 85% to 95% were seen once. Worth noting for this clone: The target antigen is unknown.

This chain joins TRBV6-5 and TRBJ1-1; 8 bases fit TRBD1. The TCR was taken from a man younger than 30 in good health. Some clones in this sample may be carry-over from other donors' samples. What was sequenced was naive CD4+ T cells from PBMCs. The sample's subset: CD45RA+ positively selected. CDR3 nucleotide sequence: TGTGCCAGCAGTTTCGACAGGGGTGGGCGAGCTTTCTTT. It codes for CASSFDRGGRAFF.